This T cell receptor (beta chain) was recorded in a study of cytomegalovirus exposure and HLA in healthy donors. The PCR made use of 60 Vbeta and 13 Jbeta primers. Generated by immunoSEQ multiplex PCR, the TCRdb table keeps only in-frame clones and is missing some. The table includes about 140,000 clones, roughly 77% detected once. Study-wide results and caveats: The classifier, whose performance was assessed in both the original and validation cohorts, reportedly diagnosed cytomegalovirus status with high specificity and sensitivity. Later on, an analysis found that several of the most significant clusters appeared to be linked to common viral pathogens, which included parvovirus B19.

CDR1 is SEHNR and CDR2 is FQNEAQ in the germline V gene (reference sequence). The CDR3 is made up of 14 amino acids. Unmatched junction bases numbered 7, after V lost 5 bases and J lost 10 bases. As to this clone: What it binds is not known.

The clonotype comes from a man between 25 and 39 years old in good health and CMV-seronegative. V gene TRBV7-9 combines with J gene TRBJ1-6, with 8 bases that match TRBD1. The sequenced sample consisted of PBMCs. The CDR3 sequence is CASSIGQGNSPLHF. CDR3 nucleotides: TGTGCCAGCAGCATTGGACAGGGAAACTCACCCCTCCACTTT.